Listed below are T cell receptor beta chains from one sample, sequenced in a study of STAT3 mutations in large granular lymphocyte leukemia. Some clones are missing from TCRdb's copy, which holds only in-frame ones; the method was immunoSEQ multiplex PCR. The sample contains roughly 38,000 clones, 70% to 90% of which appear only once. The sample was PBMCs. These receptors were taken from a human donor with T large granular lymphocyte leukemia. Some clones in this sample may be carry-over from other donors' samples. Each CDR3 is given with its conserved first and last residue. A D gene is named only where the DNA matches it firmly. The size field is filled for only some rows; it gives once, few, many or a size class.

j_call: TRBJ2-7
clone_size: -
v_call: TRBV6-5
d_call: -
cdr3_nt: TGTGCCAGCAGTTACCTTACCGGGAGATCTGAGCAGTACTTC
cdr3_aa: CASSYLTGRSEQYF

j_call: TRBJ1-2
clone_size: -
v_call: TRBV11-2
d_call: -
cdr3_nt: TGTGCCAGCAGCTTAGACGAGTTCTATGGCTACACCTTC
cdr3_aa: CASSLDEFYGYTF

j_call: TRBJ2-7
clone_size: -
v_call: TRBV6-5
d_call: -
cdr3_nt: TGTGCCAGCAGGGTCCCGGGCTCCCTAGCGCAGTACTTC
cdr3_aa: CASRVPGSLAQYF

j_call: TRBJ2-1
clone_size: few
v_call: TRBV2
d_call: TRBD2
cdr3_nt: TGTGCCAGCAGTGCGACTAGCGGGGGGTACAATGAGCAGTTCTTC
cdr3_aa: CASSATSGGYNEQFF

j_call: TRBJ1-1
clone_size: -
v_call: TRBV11-1
d_call: -
cdr3_nt: TGTGCCAGCACCCCCCTGGGCAGGGTGCGCATGAACACTGAAGCTTTCTTT
cdr3_aa: CASTPLGRVRMNTEAFF

j_call: TRBJ1-1
clone_size: -
v_call: TRBV15
d_call: -
cdr3_nt: TGTGCCACCAGCCCTCAGGGCTACACTGAAGCTTTCTTT
cdr3_aa: CATSPQGYTEAFF

j_call: TRBJ1-2
clone_size: once
v_call: TRBV6-5
d_call: -
cdr3_nt: TGTGCCAGCAGAGAGGACGCTCGCCGGGACTACACCTTC
cdr3_aa: CASREDARRDYTF

j_call: TRBJ2-7
clone_size: -
v_call: TRBV5-1
d_call: TRBD2
cdr3_nt: TGCGCCAGCAGCTTGGGTCTAGCGGGCGACGAGCAGTACTTC
cdr3_aa: CASSLGLAGDEQYF

j_call: TRBJ2-2
clone_size: -
v_call: TRBV29-1
d_call: -
cdr3_nt: TGCAGCGTTGACACAGGGAACACCGGGGAGCTGTTTTTT
cdr3_aa: CSVDTGNTGELFF

j_call: TRBJ1-2
clone_size: -
v_call: TRBV28
d_call: -
cdr3_nt: TGTGCCAGCAGTACTACCACTGGCGGGACATCGGATGGCTACACCTTC
cdr3_aa: CASSTTTGGTSDGYTF

j_call: TRBJ2-5
clone_size: -
v_call: TRBV7-9
d_call: TRBD1
cdr3_nt: TGTGCCAGCAGCTTGGCGACAGGGGGATTGGAGACCCAGTACTTC
cdr3_aa: CASSLATGGLETQYF

j_call: TRBJ1-1
clone_size: -
v_call: TRBV29-1
d_call: -
cdr3_nt: TGCAGCGTTGGGGCACAGTTGAACACTGAAGCTTTCTTT
cdr3_aa: CSVGAQLNTEAFF

j_call: TRBJ1-4
clone_size: -
v_call: TRBV15
d_call: -
cdr3_nt: TGTGCCACCAGCAGAGAGCTGGGAGGAGAAAAACTGTTTTTT
cdr3_aa: CATSRELGGEKLFF

j_call: TRBJ1-4
clone_size: -
v_call: TRBV7-9
d_call: -
cdr3_nt: TGTGCCAGCAGCCCTTGGGGAATACTCCCTGAAAAACTGTTTTTT
cdr3_aa: CASSPWGILPEKLFF

j_call: TRBJ2-2
clone_size: once
v_call: TRBV11-3
d_call: -
cdr3_nt: TGTGCCAGCAGCAGAGGGGCCGGGGAGCTGTTTTTT
cdr3_aa: CASSRGAGELFF

j_call: TRBJ2-7
clone_size: -
v_call: TRBV10-3
d_call: TRBD1
cdr3_nt: TGTGCCATCAGTGTACAGGGGGCAAAGGGCGAGCAGTACTTC
cdr3_aa: CAISVQGAKGEQYF

j_call: TRBJ1-2
clone_size: -
v_call: TRBV6-5
d_call: TRBD1
cdr3_nt: TGTGCCAGCAGTTCAGGACAGGTTGGCTACACCTTC
cdr3_aa: CASSSGQVGYTF

j_call: TRBJ1-2
clone_size: -
v_call: TRBV28
d_call: -
cdr3_nt: TGTGCCAGCCTATTACCAGGGAGGTCTGATGGCTACACCTTC
cdr3_aa: CASLLPGRSDGYTF

j_call: TRBJ2-7
clone_size: -
v_call: TRBV30
d_call: TRBD2
cdr3_nt: TGTGCCTGGAGTCCGGGGGGGCCAAGGGCCTACGAGCAGTACTTC
cdr3_aa: CAWSPGGPRAYEQYF

j_call: TRBJ2-5
clone_size: -
v_call: TRBV5-1
d_call: TRBD2
cdr3_nt: TGCGCCAGCAGCGAGGGGACTACCAATACGGAGACCCAGTACTTC
cdr3_aa: CASSEGTTNTETQYF

j_call: TRBJ1-2
clone_size: -
v_call: TRBV7-9
d_call: TRBD1
cdr3_nt: TGTGCCAGCAGCATAAACAGGGGGCTGTCTGGCTACACCTTC
cdr3_aa: CASSINRGLSGYTF

j_call: TRBJ2-7
clone_size: -
v_call: TRBV6-6
d_call: -
cdr3_nt: TGTGCCAGCAGTTACCTGGACTACGAGCAGTACTTC
cdr3_aa: CASSYLDYEQYF

j_call: TRBJ2-1
clone_size: -
v_call: TRBV5-4
d_call: -
cdr3_nt: TGTGCCAGCAGCCTCGGAAACCTGGGGTACAATGAGCAGTTCTTC
cdr3_aa: CASSLGNLGYNEQFF

j_call: TRBJ1-5
clone_size: -
v_call: TRBV2
d_call: -
cdr3_nt: TGTGCCAGCAGTGACGGCAGGGGTTCAAATCAGCCCCAGCATTTT
cdr3_aa: CASSDGRGSNQPQHF

j_call: TRBJ2-3
clone_size: -
v_call: TRBV9
d_call: -
cdr3_nt: TGTGCCAGCAGCCAGGGGGGCTTGGTGAGCACAGATACGCAGTATTTT
cdr3_aa: CASSQGGLVSTDTQYF

j_call: TRBJ1-1
clone_size: -
v_call: TRBV6-6
d_call: -
cdr3_nt: TGTGCCAGCACCTTATCGGGCAGCGAGACTGAAGCTTTCTTT
cdr3_aa: CASTLSGSETEAFF

j_call: TRBJ1-2
clone_size: -
v_call: TRBV19
d_call: TRBD1
cdr3_nt: TGTGCCAGTAGTATATTGGGACAGGGGACCGCGAAGGGGGGCTACACCTTC
cdr3_aa: CASSILGQGTAKGGYTF

j_call: TRBJ2-3
clone_size: -
v_call: TRBV4-3
d_call: -
cdr3_nt: TGCGCCAGCAGCCAAGACAGAGAAGGTAGGAACACAGATACGCAGTATTTT
cdr3_aa: CASSQDREGRNTDTQYF

j_call: TRBJ1-1
clone_size: -
v_call: TRBV5-1
d_call: -
cdr3_nt: TGCGCCAGCAGCTTGGTGGGGGGTTCCAACACTGAAGCTTTCTTT
cdr3_aa: CASSLVGGSNTEAFF

j_call: TRBJ1-1
clone_size: -
v_call: TRBV5-6
d_call: -
cdr3_nt: TGTGCCAGCAGCTTGGCCTGGGAAGCTGGGAGCACTGAAGCTTTCTTT
cdr3_aa: CASSLAWEAGSTEAFF

j_call: TRBJ1-1
clone_size: -
v_call: TRBV6-6
d_call: -
cdr3_nt: TGTGCCAGCAGTTATCGCTCGATGGGCACTGAAGCTTTCTTT
cdr3_aa: CASSYRSMGTEAFF

j_call: TRBJ2-2
clone_size: -
v_call: TRBV28
d_call: TRBD1
cdr3_nt: TGTGCCAGCAGTTTGCCTACCGGGACAGGGGACGCCGGGGAGCTGTTTTTT
cdr3_aa: CASSLPTGTGDAGELFF

j_call: TRBJ1-4
clone_size: -
v_call: TRBV28
d_call: -
cdr3_nt: TGTGCCAGCAGTTTACCGCAGGGGAATGAAAAACTGTTTTTT
cdr3_aa: CASSLPQGNEKLFF

j_call: TRBJ1-5
clone_size: -
v_call: TRBV15
d_call: TRBD1
cdr3_nt: TGTGCCACCGGACCAGGGACAGGGGACAATCAGCCCCAGCATTTT
cdr3_aa: CATGPGTGDNQPQHF

j_call: TRBJ1-5
clone_size: -
v_call: TRBV5-8
d_call: -
cdr3_nt: TGTGCCAGCAGCACTCCAGGGGACCACCGACCCAATCAGCCCCAGCATTTT
cdr3_aa: CASSTPGDHRPNQPQHF

j_call: TRBJ1-1
clone_size: -
v_call: TRBV4-1
d_call: -
cdr3_nt: TGCGCCAGCAGCCACCTTGAGGGGGGAGCTTTCTTT
cdr3_aa: CASSHLEGGAFF

j_call: TRBJ1-2
clone_size: -
v_call: TRBV5-5
d_call: TRBD1
cdr3_nt: TGTGCCAGCAGCTTGGAACAGGGGTTCGGCTATGGCTACACCTTC
cdr3_aa: CASSLEQGFGYGYTF

j_call: TRBJ1-4
clone_size: -
v_call: TRBV4-3
d_call: -
cdr3_nt: TGCGCCAGCAGCCAAGGGGGATCGCCGGATGAAAAACTGTTTTTT
cdr3_aa: CASSQGGSPDEKLFF

j_call: TRBJ1-2
clone_size: -
v_call: TRBV10-2
d_call: -
cdr3_nt: TGCGCCAGCAGTGAGGGCAAATACAACTATGGCTACACCTTC
cdr3_aa: CASSEGKYNYGYTF

j_call: TRBJ2-2
clone_size: -
v_call: TRBV7-9
d_call: TRBD1
cdr3_nt: TGTGCCAGCAGCTCGAAGGGCGGGACAGGGACCGGGGAGCTGTTTTTT
cdr3_aa: CASSSKGGTGTGELFF

j_call: TRBJ1-3
clone_size: once
v_call: TRBV29-1
d_call: TRBD1
cdr3_nt: TGCAGCGTATGGGACAGGGCGGATGGAAACACCATATATTTT
cdr3_aa: CSVWDRADGNTIYF